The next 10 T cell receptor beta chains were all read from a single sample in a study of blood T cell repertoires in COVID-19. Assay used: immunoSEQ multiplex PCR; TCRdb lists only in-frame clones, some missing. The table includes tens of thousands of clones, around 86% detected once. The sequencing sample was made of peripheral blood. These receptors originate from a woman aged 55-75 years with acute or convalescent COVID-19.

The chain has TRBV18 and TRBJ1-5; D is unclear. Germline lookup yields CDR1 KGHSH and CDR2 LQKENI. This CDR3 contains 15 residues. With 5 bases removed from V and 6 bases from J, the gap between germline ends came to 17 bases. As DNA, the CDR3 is TGTGCCAGCTCATGGTACGGGATCCCCACTCAGCCCCAGCATTTT. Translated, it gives CASSWYGIPTQPQHF. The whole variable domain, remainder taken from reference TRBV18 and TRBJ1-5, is NAGVMQNPRHLVRRRGQEARLRCSPMKGHSHVYWYRQLPEEGLKFMVYLQKENIIDESGMPKERFSAEFPKEGPSILRIQQVVRGDSAAYFCASSWYGIPTQPQHFGDGTRLSIL.

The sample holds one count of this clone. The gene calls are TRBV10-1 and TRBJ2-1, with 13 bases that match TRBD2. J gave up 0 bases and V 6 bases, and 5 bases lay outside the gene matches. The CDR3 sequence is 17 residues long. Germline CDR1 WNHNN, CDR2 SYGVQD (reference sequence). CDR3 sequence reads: CASSPRTSGSSYNEQFF. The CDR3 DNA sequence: TGCGCCAGCAGCCCCAGGACTAGCGGGAGCTCCTACAATGAGCAGTTCTTC.

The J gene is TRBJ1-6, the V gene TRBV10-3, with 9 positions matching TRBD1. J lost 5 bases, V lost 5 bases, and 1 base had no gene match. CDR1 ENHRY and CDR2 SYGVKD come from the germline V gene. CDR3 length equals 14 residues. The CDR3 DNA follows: TGTGCCATCAGTCGGGACAGGGATAATTCACCCCTCCACTTT. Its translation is CAISRDRDNSPLHF.

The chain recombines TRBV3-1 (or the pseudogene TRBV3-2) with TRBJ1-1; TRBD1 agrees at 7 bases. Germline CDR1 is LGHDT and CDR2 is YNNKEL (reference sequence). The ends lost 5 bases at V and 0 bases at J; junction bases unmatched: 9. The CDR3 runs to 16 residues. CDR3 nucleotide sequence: TGTGCCAGCAGCTACGGACAGGTCTACATGAACACTGAAGCTTTCTTT. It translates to CASSYGQVYMNTEAFF.

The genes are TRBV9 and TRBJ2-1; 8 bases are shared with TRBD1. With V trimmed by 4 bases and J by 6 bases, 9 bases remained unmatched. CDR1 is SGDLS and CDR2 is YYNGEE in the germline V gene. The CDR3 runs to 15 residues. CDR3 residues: CASSSRTGFTNEQFF. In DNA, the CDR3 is TGTGCCAGCAGCTCCCGGACAGGGTTTACCAATGAGCAGTTCTTC.

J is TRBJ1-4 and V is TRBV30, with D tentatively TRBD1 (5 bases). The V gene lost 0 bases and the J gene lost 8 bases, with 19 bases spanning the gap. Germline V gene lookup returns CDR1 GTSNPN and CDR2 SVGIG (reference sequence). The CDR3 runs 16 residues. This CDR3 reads CAWSVGLAGLGEKLFF. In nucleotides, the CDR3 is TGTGCCTGGAGTGTAGGTTTGGCAGGGTTGGGAGAAAAACTGTTTTTT.

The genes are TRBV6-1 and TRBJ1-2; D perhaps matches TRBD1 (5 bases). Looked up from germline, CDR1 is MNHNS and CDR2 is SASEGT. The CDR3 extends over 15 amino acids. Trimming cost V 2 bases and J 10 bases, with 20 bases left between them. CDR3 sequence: CASSESRALLDVYTF. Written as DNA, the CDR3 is TGTGCCAGCAGTGAAAGCAGGGCGCTGTTAGACGTCTACACCTTC.

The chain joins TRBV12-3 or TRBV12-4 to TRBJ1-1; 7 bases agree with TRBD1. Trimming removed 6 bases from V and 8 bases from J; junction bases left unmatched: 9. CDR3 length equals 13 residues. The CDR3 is CASRKTGSGEAFF. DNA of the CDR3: TGTGCCAGCAGAAAGACAGGGTCGGGGGAAGCTTTCTTT.

CDR3 region: CASSSQIRDRRNYGYTF. The CDR3 DNA reads TGTGCCAGCAGCAGTCAGATTCGGGACAGGAGAAACTATGGCTACACCTTC. This chain connects TRBV5-6 to TRBJ1-2; 8 bases are shared with TRBD1. This CDR3 comprises 17 residues. The germline V gene has CDR1 SGHDT and CDR2 YYEEEE. Trimming took 4 bases from V and 2 from J; bases not matched to a gene: 13.

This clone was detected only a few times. The CDR3 nucleotides read TGTGCCAGCAGCCCCTTGGGTGGGGGCGATGGAGGAGCTTTCTTT. It encodes CASSPLGGGDGGAFF. The rearrangement links TRBV5-6 to TRBJ1-1, with D possibly TRBD1 on 6 matching bases. The V and J ends lost 4 bases and 10 bases respectively, with 23 bases between them. The length of the CDR3 is 15 residues. CDR1 and CDR2 from the germline V gene are SGHDT and YYEEEE.